Below, one T cell receptor (beta chain) is given with its context. The sample comes from a study of identifying expanded T cells in peripheral blood. During the collection period, no donor immune events like infections were recorded. TCRdb keeps only in-frame clones here, not all; method: immunoSEQ multiplex PCR. The sample shows 80,000 to 90,000 clones, 75% to 90% of them seen only once. There are 14 residues in the CDR3. V gave up 4 bases and J gave up 4 bases; unmatched junction bases: 4. Germline lookup yields CDR1 SGHRS and CDR2 YFSETQ. The chain recombines TRBV5-1 with TRBJ2-7; TRBD1 agrees at 11 bases. The source material was blood. This receptor was taken from a person between 18 and 75 years old in good health. DNA of the CDR3: TGCGCCAGCAGCATAGGACAGGGGGCTTACGAGCAGTACTTC. This codes for CASSIGQGAYEQYF.